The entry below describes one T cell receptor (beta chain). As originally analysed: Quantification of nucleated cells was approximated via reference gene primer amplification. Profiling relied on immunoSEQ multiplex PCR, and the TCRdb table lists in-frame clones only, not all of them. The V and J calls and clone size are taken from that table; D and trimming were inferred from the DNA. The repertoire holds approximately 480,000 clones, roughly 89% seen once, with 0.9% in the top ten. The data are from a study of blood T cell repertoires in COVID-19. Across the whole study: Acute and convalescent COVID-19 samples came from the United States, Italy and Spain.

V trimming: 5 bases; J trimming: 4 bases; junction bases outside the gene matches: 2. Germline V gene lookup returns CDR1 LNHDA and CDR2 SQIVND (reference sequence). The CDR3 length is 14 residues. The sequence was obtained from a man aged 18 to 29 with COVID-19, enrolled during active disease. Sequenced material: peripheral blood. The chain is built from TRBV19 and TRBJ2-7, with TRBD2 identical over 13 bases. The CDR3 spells CASSATSGRYEQYF. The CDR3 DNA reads TGTGCCAGTAGTGCGACTAGCGGGAGGTACGAGCAGTACTTC.